These T cell receptor beta chains were read from a single sample in a study of cytomegalovirus exposure and HLA in healthy donors. Measured with immunoSEQ multiplex PCR; TCRdb has only the in-frame clones, and not every one. The sample has around 150,000 clones. Sample: PBMCs. These receptors all come from a man under 40 in good health and CMV-seronegative. The CDR3 runs from the conserved cysteine through the conserved F or W. The D gene is left open where the match is weak.

d_call j_call cdr3_length v_call cdr3_nt cdr3_aa
TRBD1 TRBJ1-5 18 TRBV5-4 TGTGCCAGCAGCTATCACGGACAGGGGGCGCGGGGCAATCAGCCCCAGCATTTT CASSYHGQGARGNQPQHF
NA TRBJ1-2 14 TRBV5-1 TGCGCCAGCAGCGCCTCGTCCAGGGAGGATGGCTACACCTTC CASSASSREDGYTF
NA TRBJ2-3 14 TRBV19 TGTGCCAGTAGTGTTTCACGATCGGCAGATACGCAGTATTTT CASSVSRSADTQYF
NA TRBJ2-1 16 TRBV9 TGTGCCAGCAGCGTAGTAGCGGCACCCAACTACAATGAGCAGTTCTTC CASSVVAAPNYNEQFF
TRBD1 TRBJ2-1 15 TRBV10-3 TGTGCCATCAGTGACGAGGGGGCACCCTACAATGAGCAGTTCTTC CAISDEGAPYNEQFF
TRBD2 TRBJ2-3 18 TRBV5-1 TGCGCCAGCAGCTTAATGCCGGCGACCCCGGGGGGTCCAGATACGCAGTATTTT CASSLMPATPGGPDTQYF
NA TRBJ1-6 14 TRBV4-3 TGCGCCAGCAGCCAAGATGGGAGGAGATCACCCCTCCACTTT CASSQDGRRSPLHF
TRBD2 TRBJ2-7 15 TRBV30 TGTGCCTGGAGTGCCACCGGGACTAGCGGCTACGAGCAGTACTTC CAWSATGTSGYEQYF
TRBD1 TRBJ2-2 14 TRBV2 TGTGCCAGAAGTTGGACAGGGGCCACCGGGGAGCTGTTTTTT CARSWTGATGELFF
NA TRBJ1-2 17 TRBV28 TGTGCCAGCAGTTTATTGAACATAGGGAGATTTATCTATGGCTACACCTTC CASSLLNIGRFIYGYTF
NA TRBJ2-1 16 TRBV6-1 TGTGCCAGCAGTGAAGTGCCCGCGGATCGATACAATGAGCAGTTCTTC CASSEVPADRYNEQFF
TRBD1 TRBJ2-6 16 TRBV10-3 TGTGCCATTTGGGACAGGGGGATCTCTGGGGCCAACGTCCTGACTTTC CAIWDRGISGANVLTF
TRBD1 TRBJ2-3 18 TRBV27 TGTGCCAGCAGTTTATCGATCTCACCGGGACAGGGCACAGATACGCAGTATTTT CASSLSISPGQGTDTQYF
TRBD1 TRBJ2-2 14 TRBV7-6 TGTGCCAGCAGCTTAGAGACAGGGCCCGGGGAGCTGTTTTTT CASSLETGPGELFF
NA TRBJ2-7 11 TRBV20-1 TGCAGTGCGAGGAACCAGGGATTGGGGTGGTTC CSARNQGLGWF
NA TRBJ2-7 13 TRBV5-6 TGTGCCAGCACGAGCGGACTGAACTACGAGCAGTACTTC CASTSGLNYEQYF
NA TRBJ1-5 14 TRBV28 TGTGCCAGCAGTTCCAGGGCCCGCAATCAGCCCCAGCATTTT CASSSRARNQPQHF
NA TRBJ2-7 12 TRBV2 TGTGCCAGCAAATCAAGGGGCTGGGAGCAGTACTTC CASKSRGWEQYF
NA TRBJ2-2 16 TRBV4-3 TGCGCCAGCAGCCAAGTAGTAGGACTGAACACCGGGGAGCTGTTTTTT CASSQVVGLNTGELFF
TRBD1 TRBJ2-1 16 TRBV4-1 TGCGCCAGCAGCCAAGCCACCCAGGGGGCCTACAATGAGCAGTTCTTC CASSQATQGAYNEQFF
TRBD1 TRBJ2-7 15 TRBV27 TGTGCCAGCAGTTTCCGGGACAGGGTCTCCTACGAGCAGTACTTC CASSFRDRVSYEQYF
TRBD1 TRBJ2-7 15 TRBV6-6 TGTGCCAGCAGTTCATGGGACAGGGGGGAAGGAGAGCAGTACTTC CASSSWDRGEGEQYF
TRBD1 TRBJ2-5 16 TRBV28 TGTGCCAGCAGTACACGGGACAGGGGTAACCAAGAGACCCAGTACTTC CASSTRDRGNQETQYF
TRBD1 TRBJ2-2 16 TRBV29-1 TGCAGCGTTCTCCGGGACAGGGGTTATAACACCGGGGAGCTGTTTTTT CSVLRDRGYNTGELFF
NA TRBJ1-1 13 TRBV30 TGTGCCCGGAGAGCTGGGGGGGTCACTGAAGCTTTCTTT CARRAGGVTEAFF
TRBD1 TRBJ1-1 16 TRBV19 TGTGCCAGTAGTTTCCTGGACAGGGGCCGGAACACTGAAGCTTTCTTT CASSFLDRGRNTEAFF
NA TRBJ2-7 14 TRBV9 TGTGCCAGCAGCGTCACCCCCATCGGGAACGAGCAGTACTTC CASSVTPIGNEQYF
NA TRBJ1-3 16 TRBV18 TGTGCCAGCTCACCGGGGGGGTACTCCTCTGGAAACACCATATATTTT CASSPGGYSSGNTIYF
NA TRBJ2-5 14 TRBV14 TGTGCCAGCAGCCGACTAGACTACCAAGAGACCCAGTACTTC CASSRLDYQETQYF
NA TRBJ1-2 14 TRBV5-6 TGTGCCAGCAGTTCGGGTCCTTTAACGCCTGGCTACACCTTC CASSSGPLTPGYTF
TRBD2 TRBJ2-7 16 TRBV19 TGTGCCAGTAGTATACGGCTAGCGGGAAACTCCTACGAGCAGTACTTC CASSIRLAGNSYEQYF
TRBD1 TRBJ2-7 16 TRBV5-1 TGCGCCAGCAGCTTAGGATCGACAGGACAGGGCTACGAGCAGTACTTC CASSLGSTGQGYEQYF
TRBD1 TRBJ2-7 15 TRBV6-1 TGTGCCAGCAGTGAAGTAAGGGGGCGCGCCGACGAGCAGTACTTC CASSEVRGRADEQYF
TRBD2 TRBJ2-7 14 TRBV6-1 TGTGCCAGCAGTGAACTAGCGGGAGATTCCGAGCAGTACTTC CASSELAGDSEQYF
TRBD1 TRBJ1-4 14 TRBV15 TGTGCCACAACGCCGGGACAGGGCCTCGAAAAACTGTTTTTT CATTPGQGLEKLFF
NA TRBJ2-7 13 TRBV2 TGTGCCAGCAGAGTCGACGGGTGGTTCGAGCAGTACTTC CASRVDGWFEQYF
NA TRBJ1-1 11 TRBV20-1 TGCAGTGCTAGAGATGCGGCGGAAGCTTTCTTT CSARDAAEAFF
NA TRBJ1-5 14 TRBV2 TGTGCCAGCAGCGGTCAGGGATACAATCAGCCCCAGCATTTT CASSGQGYNQPQHF
TRBD1 TRBJ1-1 15 TRBV7-2 TGTGCCAGCAGCTTAGCGGGACAGATGAACACTGAAGCTTTCTTT CASSLAGQMNTEAFF
NA TRBJ1-1 16 TRBV5-1 TGCGCCAGCAGCTTGGGCAACTGGCAGGTAAACACTGAAGCTTTCTTT CASSLGNWQVNTEAFF
TRBD2 TRBJ2-1 18 TRBV4-1 TGCGCCAGCAGCCAGGACTTCCGACTAGCGGGGCTTGGGGGTGAGCAGTTCTTC CASSQDFRLAGLGGEQFF
NA TRBJ2-5 14 TRBV5-1 TGCGCCAGCAGCTTGGACGGCAGGGTTGAGACCCAGTACTTC CASSLDGRVETQYF
TRBD2 TRBJ2-7 17 TRBV5-1 TGCGCCAGCAGCTTGGCCAGGACTAGCGGGAGGGACGACGAGCAGTACTTC CASSLARTSGRDDEQYF
TRBD2 TRBJ2-5 16 TRBV5-1 TGCGCCAGCAGCTACTCAGGACTAGCGGGAGGAGAGACCCAGTACTTC CASSYSGLAGGETQYF
TRBD1 TRBJ2-7 14 TRBV6-5 TGTGCCAGCAGTTACTCGGACAGGGGATACGAGCAGTACTTC CASSYSDRGYEQYF
NA TRBJ1-2 14 TRBV28 NA CASSSSGQGGGYTF
NA TRBJ1-2 14 TRBV2 TGTGCCAGCAGTGAGCTGGGAGAGAGATATGGCTACACCTTC CASSELGERYGYTF
TRBD2 TRBJ2-3 15 TRBV27 TGTGCCAGCAGTTTACCTAGCGGCAACACAGATACGCAGTATTTT CASSLPSGNTDTQYF
TRBD1 TRBJ1-2 18 TRBV2 TGTGCCAGCAGTGACCAAGGCGGACAGGGGAGTTCCGCTTATGGCTACACCTTC CASSDQGGQGSSAYGYTF